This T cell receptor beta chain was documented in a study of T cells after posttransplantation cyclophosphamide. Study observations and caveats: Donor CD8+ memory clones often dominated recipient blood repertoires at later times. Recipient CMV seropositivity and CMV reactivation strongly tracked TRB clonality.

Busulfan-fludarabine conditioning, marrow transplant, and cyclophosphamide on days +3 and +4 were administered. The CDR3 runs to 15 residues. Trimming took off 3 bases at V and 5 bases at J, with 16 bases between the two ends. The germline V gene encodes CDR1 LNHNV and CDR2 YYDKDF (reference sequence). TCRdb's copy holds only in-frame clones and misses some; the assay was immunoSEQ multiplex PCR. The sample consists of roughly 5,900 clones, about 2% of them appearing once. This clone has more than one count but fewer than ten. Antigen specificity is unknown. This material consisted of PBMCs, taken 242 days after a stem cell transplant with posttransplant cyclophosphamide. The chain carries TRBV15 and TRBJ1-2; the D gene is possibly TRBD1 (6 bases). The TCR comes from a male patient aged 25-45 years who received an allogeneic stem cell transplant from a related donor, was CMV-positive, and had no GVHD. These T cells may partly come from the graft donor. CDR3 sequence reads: CATSSARGQIYGYTF. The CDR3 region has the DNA TGTGCCACCAGCAGTGCCCGCGGACAGATTTATGGCTACACCTTC.